This TCR beta chain originates from a study of beta chain features in type 1 diabetes. Study-level findings and limits: Moderate yet significant TCRB CDR3 shortening was seen in Type 1 diabetes patients in all four CD4+ subsets.

The V gene's germline CDR1 is SGHTA and CDR2 FQGTGA. V lost 5 bases and J lost 4; bases outside the gene matches: 0. There are 13 residues in the CDR3. The isolated RNA, all of it, was reverse transcribed, so expressed TCRB transcripts were what got sequenced. Using immunoSEQ multiplex PCR, the repertoire was profiled, and TCRdb retains in-frame clones only, with some absent. This table holds some 44,000 clones, 66% found once. A note on this clone: Its antigen is as yet unknown.

Each sorted population was over 98% pure. The gene calls are TRBV7-3 and TRBJ2-3; 10 nucleotides agree with TRBD2. Sample: Tregs from blood. This TCR was recovered from a young woman with type 1 diabetes. In DNA form, the CDR3 reads TGTGCCAGCAGCCTAGCGGGAGCAGATACGCAGTATTTT. Encoded protein: CASSLAGADTQYF. The full variable domain, its missing parts supplied by reference TRBV7-3 and TRBJ2-3, is GAGVSQTPSNKVTEKGKYVELRCDPISGHTALYWYRQSLGQGPEFLIYFQGTGAADDSGLPNDRFFAVRPEGSVSTLKIQRTERGDSAVYLCASSLAGADTQYFGPGTRLTVL.